A single sample gave rise to the 25 T cell receptor beta chains below, sequenced in a study of vaccination effects on CD4 cells after COVID-19. Antigen-specific CD4+ T cells expanded by the ViraFEST assay with viral peptide pools were then sequenced. Subsequent to roughly 9 days of culture, CD4+ T cells were isolated. Prior SARS-CoV-2 infection was absent in the vaccine recipients, as shown by negative nucleocapsid antibodies. The method was immunoSEQ multiplex PCR; TCRdb's version includes in-frame clones alone and lacks a portion of them. Here the sample spans roughly 50,000 clones, 79% being singletons. The antigens these receptors bind are not known. The sequencing here drew on CD4+ T cells from PBMCs cultured with HCoV-OC43 spike peptides, taken before COVID-19 vaccination. As to subset: HCoV-OC43 spike overlapping peptide pool stimulation. These receptors were obtained from a human donor who received a COVID-19 vaccine.

V gene TRBV6-4 combines with J gene TRBJ1-2, with 7 bases that match TRBD1. Trimming removed 2 bases from V and 4 bases from J; junction bases left unmatched: 4. CDR1 and CDR2 (germline): MRHNA, SNTAGT. The CDR3 is made up of 14 amino acids. CDR3 region: CASSDDQGVYGYTF. CDR3 coding DNA: TGTGCCAGCAGTGACGATCAGGGGGTCTATGGCTACACCTTC.

The CDR3 DNA follows: TGTGCCACCAGATCAACCGGGGAGCTGTTTTTT. As protein: CATRSTGELFF. The chain joins TRBV24-1 to TRBJ2-2; unclear D gene. The CDR3 consists of 11 residues. CDR1 is KGHDR, CDR2 SFDVKD, per germline. Trimming took 7 bases from V and 5 from J, leaving 4 bases between them.

The J gene is TRBJ1-4, the V gene TRBV21-1; the table's D call, TRBD1, was not checked against the DNA. TRBV21-1 is listed as a pseudogene. This CDR3 contains 18 residues. DNA for the CDR3: TGTGCCAGCAGCAGGCGGGGACAGGGCCTAGGGGGCGATGAAAAACTGTTTTTT. This gives the protein CASSRRGQGLGGDEKLFF.

This clone came up once. CDR3 region: CASRRDNNYGYTF. DNA for the CDR3: TGTGCCAGCAGAAGGGACAATAACTATGGCTACACCTTC. J is TRBJ1-2 and V is TRBV6-5, with a weak D call TRBD1 (6 bases). This CDR3 contains 13 residues. Germline lookup yields CDR1 MNHEY and CDR2 SVGAGI. V gave up 6 bases and J gave up 1 base, with 9 bases separating them.

The chain is built from TRBV5-4 and TRBJ1-3; 9 nucleotides match TRBD1. The CDR3 is made up of 15 amino acids. With 6 bases clipped from V and 3 bases from J, the junction kept 7 bases outside the gene matches. The V gene's germline CDR1 is SGHNT and CDR2 YYREEE (reference sequence). Here the CDR3 reads CASTLTGGVGNTIYF. As DNA, the CDR3 is TGTGCCAGCACCCTGACAGGGGGGGTTGGAAACACCATATATTTT.

The chain links TRBV29-1 to TRBJ2-3, with 9 bases matching TRBD1. The ends lost 2 bases at V and 4 bases at J; junction bases unmatched: 13. Germline V gives CDR1 SQVTM, CDR2 ANQGSEA. The CDR3 has 17 residues. The CDR3 nucleotides read TGCAGCGTTGAAACGAGTGGACAGGGGATTGTGGCAGATACGCAGTATTTT. It specifies CSVETSGQGIVADTQYF.

This clone has a single count. The chain joins TRBV5-1 to TRBJ2-5, with TRBD2 matching over 7 bases. CDR3 length equals 15 residues. The germline CDR1 and CDR2 sequences are SGHRS and YFSETQ. V lost 0 bases, J lost 2 bases, and 4 bases stayed unmatched. CDR3 DNA: TGCGCCAGCAGCTTGGGCAGCGGGAATCAAGAGACCCAGTACTTC. It yields the protein CASSLGSGNQETQYF.

This clone was seen once. The chain combines TRBV18 with TRBJ2-3, with 9 bases identical to TRBD2. The V gene end was trimmed by 3 bases and the J gene end by 5 bases; junction bases not matched to a gene: 9. From germline, CDR1 is KGHSH and CDR2 LQKENI. The CDR3 has 16 residues. CDR3 nucleotides: TGTGCCAGCTCACCCCTTAATAGCGGGGGAGGAGATACGCAGTATTTT. Amino acid sequence: CASSPLNSGGGDTQYF.

V and J are TRBV5-1 and TRBJ2-7; D unclear. Trimming stripped 4 bases from V and 2 bases from J, with 16 bases between. From germline, CDR1 is SGHRS and CDR2 YFSETQ. CDR3 length: 15 amino acids. CDR3 amino acids: CASSQELNRAYEQYV. The CDR3 DNA sequence: TGCGCCAGCAGCCAAGAACTTAATAGGGCCTACGAGCAGTACGTC.

This clone occurred once. The J gene is TRBJ1-6, the V gene TRBV2; no firm D call. There are 14 residues in the CDR3. The germline V and J ends were trimmed by 1 base and 9 bases, with 10 bases remaining between them. The V gene's germline CDR1 is SNHLY and CDR2 FYNNEI. The CDR3 loop reads CASSEVGWGSPLHF. As DNA, the CDR3 is TGTGCCAGCAGTGAAGTCGGTTGGGGTTCACCCCTCCACTTT. The full variable domain, with the rest looked up from reference TRBV2 and TRBJ1-6, is EPEVTQTPSHQVTQMGQEVILRCVPISNHLYFYWYRQILGQKVEFLVSFYNNEISEKSEIFDDQFSVERPDGSNFTLKIRSTKLEDSAMYFCASSEVGWGSPLHFGNGTRLTVT.

V gene TRBV7-2 combines with J gene TRBJ1-2; D not resolved. The CDR3 has 15 residues. Germline CDR1 reads SGHTA; CDR2 reads FQGNSA. Trimming cost V 1 base and J 4 bases, with 13 bases left between them. CDR3 DNA sequence: TGTGCCAGCAGCTTAGTGGTGGGGATGGGCTATGGCTACACCTTC. Translating gives CASSLVVGMGYGYTF.

This clone came up a few times. The V and J genes are TRBV5-5 and TRBJ2-5, with 10 bases aligning to TRBD2. J gave up 6 bases and V 0 bases, and 11 bases lay outside the gene matches. Germline CDR1 and CDR2: SGHKS and YYEKEE (reference sequence). The CDR3 has 17 residues. CDR3 amino acids: CASSLGLAGGTGKTQYF. CDR3 nucleotide sequence: TGTGCCAGCAGCTTGGGACTAGCGGGTGGGACGGGAAAGACCCAGTACTTC.

V is TRBV4-1 and J is TRBJ2-7, with a tentative D call TRBD1 (6 bases). The germline V and J ends were trimmed by 4 bases and 2 bases, with 12 bases remaining between them. The germline V gene has CDR1 MGHRA and CDR2 YSYEKL. The CDR3 runs to 14 residues. CDR3: CASSPIGQPYEQYV. The CDR3 DNA reads TGCGCCAGCAGCCCGATAGGACAGCCCTACGAGCAGTACGTC.

This clone was recorded only once. The J gene is TRBJ2-3, the V gene TRBV4-1; D is unclear. In germline, CDR1 is MGHRA, CDR2 YSYEKL. There are 16 residues in the CDR3. V lost 0 bases and J lost 0, with 10 bases in between. The CDR3 loop is CASSQDRQSSTDTQYF. For the CDR3, the DNA is TGCGCCAGCAGCCAAGATAGGCAATCCAGCACAGATACGCAGTATTTT.

V usage is TRBV7-3 and J usage is TRBJ2-5, with TRBD2 matching 7 bases. CDR1 is SGHTA and CDR2 is FQGTGA in the germline V gene. This CDR3 spans 15 amino acids. V gave up 0 bases and J gave up 5 bases; unmatched junction bases: 6. The DNA for the CDR3 is TGTGCCAGCAGCTTAACGAGGGGAGGGCGGGAGACCCAGTACTTC. Amino acids: CASSLTRGGRETQYF. Using reference TRBV7-3 and TRBJ2-5 for the parts outside the CDR3, the full variable domain is GAGVSQTPSNKVTEKGKYVELRCDPISGHTALYWYRQSLGQGPEFLIYFQGTGAADDSGLPNDRFFAVRPEGSVSTLKIQRTERGDSAVYLCASSLTRGGRETQYFGPGTRLLVL.

This clone was observed a single time. For the CDR3, the DNA is TGTGCCACCGGCCTAGCGGGGAATACAGATACGCAGTATTTT. As protein: CATGLAGNTDTQYF. V gene TRBV24-1 combines with J gene TRBJ2-3; TRBD2 agrees at 9 bases. The CDR3 runs to 14 residues. V was clipped by 9 bases and J by 3 bases; unmatched bases: 6. The V gene's germline CDR1 is KGHDR and CDR2 SFDVKD.

The rearrangement links TRBV4-3 to TRBJ1-2; D is ambiguous. The V end was cut by 0 bases, the J end by 4 bases, with 12 bases between. The CDR3 extends over 15 amino acids. Germline assignment: CDR1 LGHNA and CDR2 YSLEER. The CDR3 coding sequence is TGCGCCAGCAGCCAAGATAGGTCAGGAAGCTATGGCTACACCTTC. This translates into CASSQDRSGSYGYTF.

The rearrangement uses TRBV6-5 and TRBJ2-7, with a possible D match to TRBD1 (6 bases). Trimming removed 6 bases from V and 2 bases from J, with 14 bases in between. This CDR3 has 14 amino acids. Germline values: CDR1 MNHEY, CDR2 SVGAGI. This chain's CDR3 is CASSTGRGAYEQYV. The CDR3 DNA is TGTGCCAGCAGCACAGGGCGAGGGGCCTACGAGCAGTACGTC.

This chain links TRBV6-2 or TRBV6-3 with TRBJ1-6; no clear D. The CDR3 has 15 residues. The V and J ends lost 5 bases and 7 bases respectively, with 15 bases between them. Per the germline V gene, CDR1 is MNHEY and CDR2 is SVGEGT. The CDR3 nucleotides read TGTGCCAGCAGTAGCGAGAGGAGCGAGAATTCACCCCTCCACTTT. As protein: CASSSERSENSPLHF.

The chain recombines TRBV7-8 with TRBJ1-3; D remains unclear. The CDR3 is 14 residues long. V lost 1 base to trimming and J lost 2 bases, with 6 bases between them. CDR1 is SGHVS and CDR2 is FQNEAQ in the germline V gene. In DNA, the CDR3 is TGTGCCAGCAGCTTAGACTACCCTGGAAACACCATATATTTT. It codes for CASSLDYPGNTIYF.

The V gene is TRBV2, the J gene TRBJ2-3, with no clear D. V was pared by 4 bases and J by 6 bases, with 11 bases between. Germline V lookup: CDR1 SNHLY, CDR2 FYNNEI. This CDR3 has 13 residues. The CDR3 bases are TGTGCCAGCAGTGTCACCCGACTCGATACGCAGTATTTT. Translated: CASSVTRLDTQYF.

This clone was picked up a small number of times. V usage is TRBV6-1 and J usage is TRBJ2-7; the match to TRBD1 covers 12 bases. The CDR3 contains 13 residues. Germline V CDR1 and CDR2: MNHNS, SASEGT. This chain's CDR3 is CASSEGGQGAIIV. As DNA, the CDR3 is TGTGCCAGCAGTGAAGGGGGACAGGGGGCGATAATCGTC.

This clone has only one observation. This rearrangement joins TRBV6-5 to TRBJ2-2, with D unclear. Trimming stripped 8 bases from V and 6 bases from J, with 13 bases between. Germline V gene sequence: CDR1 MNHEY, CDR2 SVGAGI. This CDR3 contains 13 residues. CDR3 nucleotide sequence: TGTGCCAGCGGTAGGCCAGATCCCGGGGAGCTGTTTTTT. Translated, it gives CASGRPDPGELFF.

The chain recombines TRBV7-3 with TRBJ2-5, with TRBD2 matching over 15 bases. V shed 5 bases and J 3 bases; nucleotides not matched to a gene: 7. The V gene's germline CDR1 is SGHTA and CDR2 FQGTGA. CDR3 length: 17 amino acids. CDR3 loop: CASSPGTSGGNEETQYF. The DNA for the CDR3 is TGTGCCAGCAGCCCCGGGACTAGCGGGGGGAACGAAGAGACCCAGTACTTC. Using reference TRBV7-3 and TRBJ2-5 for the parts outside the CDR3, the full variable domain is GAGVSQTPSNKVTEKGKYVELRCDPISGHTALYWYRQSLGQGPEFLIYFQGTGAADDSGLPNDRFFAVRPEGSVSTLKIQRTERGDSAVYLCASSPGTSGGNEETQYFGPGTRLLVL.

The chain couples TRBV3-1 (or the pseudogene TRBV3-2) to TRBJ1-1; the D gene is possibly TRBD1 (5 bases). The CDR3 runs to 17 residues. CDR1 is LGHDT and CDR2 is YNNKEL in the germline V gene (reference sequence). V shed 3 bases and J shed 2 bases, with 19 bases lying between them. The CDR3 coding sequence is TGTGCCAGCAGCCATTCCCCATGGGGGTTCCGAAACACTGAAGCTTTCTTT. It is translated as CASSHSPWGFRNTEAFF.